This record covers a single T cell receptor (beta chain). The data were obtained in a study of blood T cell repertoires in COVID-19. Study-wide background: Some COVID-19 samples were acute and others convalescent; all came from the United States, Italy and Spain. From T cells, B-cell-depleted T cells, or PBMCs came the material, which was cDNA or gDNA.

In the study's own analysis: Using reference gene primer amplification, nucleated cell counts were estimated. Clones were read by immunoSEQ multiplex PCR, and TCRdb kept only the in-frame ones, dropping some. V, J and clone size are taken as reported in that table, and D and trimming were inferred from the DNA itself. This table has under 400,000 clones, 90% appearing once. The CDR3 spans 13 residues. Trimming cost V 5 bases and J 5 bases, with 12 bases left between them. Germline CDR1 and CDR2: SGHVS and FQNEAQ. Sequencing used peripheral blood. The TCR originated in a man between 18 and 35 years old with active or convalescent COVID-19. The chain couples TRBV7-8 to TRBJ1-1, with D tentatively TRBD1 (5 bases). In DNA form, the CDR3 reads TGTGCCAGCAGCGACGGAGGGGCGACTGAAGCTTTCTTT. Protein sequence: CASSDGGATEAFF.